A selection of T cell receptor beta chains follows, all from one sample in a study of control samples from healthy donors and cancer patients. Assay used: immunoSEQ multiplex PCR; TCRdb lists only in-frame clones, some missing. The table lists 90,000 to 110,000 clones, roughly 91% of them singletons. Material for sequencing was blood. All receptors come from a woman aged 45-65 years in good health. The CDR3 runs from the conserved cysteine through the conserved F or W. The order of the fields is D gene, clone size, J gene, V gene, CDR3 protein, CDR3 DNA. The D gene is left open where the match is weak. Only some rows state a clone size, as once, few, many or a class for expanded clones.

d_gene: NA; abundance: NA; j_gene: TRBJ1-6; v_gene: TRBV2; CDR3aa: CASGPTDQFSSYNSPLHF; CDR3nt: TGTGCCAGCGGCCCGACAGACCAGTTCAGCTCCTATAATTCACCCCTCCACTTT
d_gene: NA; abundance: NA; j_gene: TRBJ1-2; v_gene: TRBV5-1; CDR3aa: CASSRKFYGYTF; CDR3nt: TGCGCCAGCAGCCGCAAATTCTATGGCTACACCTTC
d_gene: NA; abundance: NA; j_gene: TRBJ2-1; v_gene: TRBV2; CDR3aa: CARRGSGNNEQFF; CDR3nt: TGTGCCAGGCGAGGGTCGGGCAACAATGAGCAGTTCTTC
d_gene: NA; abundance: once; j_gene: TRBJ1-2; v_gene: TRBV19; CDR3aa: CASSIPGVMRGYTF; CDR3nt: TGTGCCAGTAGTATACCGGGTGTCATGCGTGGCTACACCTTC
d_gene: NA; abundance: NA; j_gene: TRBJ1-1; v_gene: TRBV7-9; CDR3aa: CASSLGQSRAPEAFF; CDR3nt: TGTGCCAGCAGCTTGGGCCAATCCAGGGCCCCTGAAGCTTTCTTT
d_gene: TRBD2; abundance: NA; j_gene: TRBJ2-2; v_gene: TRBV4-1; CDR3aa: CASSPGLAGVGGELFF; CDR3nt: TGCGCCAGCAGCCCAGGACTAGCGGGAGTAGGTGGGGAGCTGTTTTTT
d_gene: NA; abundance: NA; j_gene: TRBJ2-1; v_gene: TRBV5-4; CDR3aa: CASSVLIDNEQFF; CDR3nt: TGTGCCAGCAGCGTGCTGATCGACAATGAGCAGTTCTTC
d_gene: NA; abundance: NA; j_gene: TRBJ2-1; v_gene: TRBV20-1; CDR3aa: CSASRGKGSEQFF; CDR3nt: TGCAGTGCTAGTCGGGGGAAGGGCTCTGAGCAGTTCTTC
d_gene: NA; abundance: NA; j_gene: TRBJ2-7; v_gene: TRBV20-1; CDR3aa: CSVVNAYEQYF; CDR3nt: TGCAGTGTAGTGAACGCCTACGAGCAGTACTTC
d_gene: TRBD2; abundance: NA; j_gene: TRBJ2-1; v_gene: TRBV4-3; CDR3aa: CASSQLAGETYNEQFF; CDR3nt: TGCGCCAGCAGCCAGCTAGCGGGAGAAACCTACAATGAGCAGTTCTTC
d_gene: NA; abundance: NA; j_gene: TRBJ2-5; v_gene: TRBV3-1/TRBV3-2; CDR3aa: CASSQDWMYQETQYF; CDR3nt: TGTGCCAGCAGCCAAGATTGGATGTACCAAGAGACCCAGTACTTC
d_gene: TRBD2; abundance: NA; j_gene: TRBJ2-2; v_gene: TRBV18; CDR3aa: CASFPGGPGELFF; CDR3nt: TGTGCCAGCTTCCCGGGAGGTCCCGGGGAGCTGTTTTTT
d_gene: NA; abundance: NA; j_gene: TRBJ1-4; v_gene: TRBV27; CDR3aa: CASSPTPGPPREKLFF; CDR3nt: TGTGCCAGCAGTCCGACGCCGGGACCCCCCCGGGAAAAACTGTTTTTT
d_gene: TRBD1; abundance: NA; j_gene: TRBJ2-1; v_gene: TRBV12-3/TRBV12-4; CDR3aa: CASSRQGNEQFF; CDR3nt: TGTGCCAGCAGTCGACAGGGGAATGAGCAGTTCTTC
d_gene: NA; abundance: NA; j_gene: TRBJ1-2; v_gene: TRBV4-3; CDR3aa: CASSQAPKDYGYTF; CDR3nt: TGCGCCAGCAGCCAAGCTCCCAAGGACTATGGCTACACCTTC
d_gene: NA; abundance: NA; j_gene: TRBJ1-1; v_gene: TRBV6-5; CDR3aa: CASSGGEATEAFF; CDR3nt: TGTGCCAGCAGCGGAGGGGAGGCCACTGAAGCTTTCTTT
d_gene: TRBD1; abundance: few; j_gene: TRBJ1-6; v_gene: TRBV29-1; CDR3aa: CSARQGANSPLHF; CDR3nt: TGCAGCGCCCGACAGGGAGCAAATTCACCCCTCCACTTT
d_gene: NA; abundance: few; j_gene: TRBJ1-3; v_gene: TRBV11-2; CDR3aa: CASSSSRTNTIYF; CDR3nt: TGTGCCAGCAGCTCCTCCCGCACGAACACCATATATTTT
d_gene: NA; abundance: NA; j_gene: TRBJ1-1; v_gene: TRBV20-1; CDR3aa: CSARLGAEAFF; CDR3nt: TGCAGTGCTAGATTAGGGGCCGAAGCTTTCTTT
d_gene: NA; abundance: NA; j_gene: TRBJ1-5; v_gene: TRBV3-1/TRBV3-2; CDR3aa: CASSQIGSNQPQHF; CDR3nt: TGTGCCAGCAGCCAAATTGGCAGCAATCAGCCCCAGCATTTT
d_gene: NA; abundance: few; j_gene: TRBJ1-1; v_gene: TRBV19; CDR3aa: CASTFWNTEAFF; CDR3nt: TGTGCCAGTACCTTTTGGAACACTGAAGCTTTCTTT
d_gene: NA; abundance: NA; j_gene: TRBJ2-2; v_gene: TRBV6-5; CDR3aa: CASSLSFGNTGELFF; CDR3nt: TGTGCCAGCAGTCTGTCGTTCGGTAACACCGGGGAGCTGTTTTTT
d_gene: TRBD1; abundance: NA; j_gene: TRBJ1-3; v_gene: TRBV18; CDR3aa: CASSPTGDSGNTIYF; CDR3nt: TGTGCCAGCTCACCGACAGGGGACTCTGGAAACACCATATATTTT
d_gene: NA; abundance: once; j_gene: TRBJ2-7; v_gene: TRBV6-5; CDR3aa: CASTLTPLAGEQYF; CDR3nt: TGTGCCAGCACCTTAACCCCGCTAGCCGGCGAGCAGTACTTC
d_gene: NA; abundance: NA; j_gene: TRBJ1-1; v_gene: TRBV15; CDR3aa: CATSRGQEGGNTEAFF; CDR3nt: TGTGCCACCAGCAGAGGACAGGAGGGGGGCAACACTGAAGCTTTCTTT
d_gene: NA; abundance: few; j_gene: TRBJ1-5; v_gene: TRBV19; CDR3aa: CASTSSNQPQHF; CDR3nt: TGTGCCAGTACCTCGTCCAATCAGCCCCAGCATTTT
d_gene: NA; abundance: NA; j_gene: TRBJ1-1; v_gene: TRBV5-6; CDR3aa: CASSLASVGWNTEAFF; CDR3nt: TGTGCCAGCAGCTTGGCGTCAGTCGGGTGGAACACTGAAGCTTTCTTT
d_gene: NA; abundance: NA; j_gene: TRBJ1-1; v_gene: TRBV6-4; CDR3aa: CASSATVNTEAFF; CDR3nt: TGTGCCAGCAGTGCGACAGTTAACACTGAAGCTTTCTTT
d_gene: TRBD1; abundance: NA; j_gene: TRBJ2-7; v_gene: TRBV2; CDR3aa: CASSAGTGIEQYF; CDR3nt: TGTGCCAGCAGCGCAGGGACAGGGATCGAGCAGTACTTC
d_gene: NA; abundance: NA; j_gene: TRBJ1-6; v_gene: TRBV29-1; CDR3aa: CSVSFYTGHGYSPLHF; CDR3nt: TGCAGCGTTTCGTTCTATACGGGACACGGGTATTCACCCCTCCACTTT
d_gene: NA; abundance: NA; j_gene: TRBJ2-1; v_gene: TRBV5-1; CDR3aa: CASGPEPGSEQFF; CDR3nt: TGCGCCAGCGGGCCCGAGCCAGGGAGTGAGCAGTTCTTC
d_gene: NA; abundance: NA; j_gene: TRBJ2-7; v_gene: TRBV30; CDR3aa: CAWSVQGDHEQYF; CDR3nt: TGTGCCTGGAGTGTACAAGGCGACCACGAGCAGTACTTC
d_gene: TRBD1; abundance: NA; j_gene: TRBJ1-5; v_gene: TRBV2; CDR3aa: CASRRTGGEQPQHF; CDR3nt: TGTGCCAGCAGGAGGACAGGGGGCGAGCAGCCCCAGCATTTT
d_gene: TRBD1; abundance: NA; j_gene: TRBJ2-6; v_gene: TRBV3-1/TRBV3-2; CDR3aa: CASSQGQGGANVLTF; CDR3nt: TGTGCCAGCAGCCAAGGACAGGGAGGGGCCAACGTCCTGACTTTC
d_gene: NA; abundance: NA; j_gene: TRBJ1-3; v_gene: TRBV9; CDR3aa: CASSPRGAAGNTIYF; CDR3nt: TGTGCCAGCAGCCCGCGGGGGGCAGCGGGAAACACCATATATTTT
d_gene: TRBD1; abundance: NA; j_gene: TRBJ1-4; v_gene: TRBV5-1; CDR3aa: CASSPDRALNEKLFF; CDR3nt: TGCGCCAGCAGCCCAGACAGGGCGCTTAATGAAAAACTGTTTTTT
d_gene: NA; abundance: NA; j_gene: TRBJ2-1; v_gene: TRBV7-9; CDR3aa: CASSLRRENEQFF; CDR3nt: TGTGCCAGCAGCTTACGGCGTGAAAATGAGCAGTTCTTC
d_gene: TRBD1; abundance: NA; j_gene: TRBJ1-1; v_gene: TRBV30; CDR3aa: CAWRLRGPEAFF; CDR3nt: TGTGCCTGGAGGTTGAGGGGGCCTGAAGCTTTCTTT
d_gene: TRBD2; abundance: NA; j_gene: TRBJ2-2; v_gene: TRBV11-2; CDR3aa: CASSLLAGGNTGELFF; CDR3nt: TGTGCCAGCAGCTTACTAGCGGGGGGGAACACCGGGGAGCTGTTTTTT
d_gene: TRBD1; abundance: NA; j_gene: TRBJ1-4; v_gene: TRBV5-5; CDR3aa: CASSRRTSWDRAIPSEKLFF; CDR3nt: TGTGCCAGCAGCCGCCGCACATCCTGGGACAGGGCGATCCCCAGTGAAAAACTGTTTTTT
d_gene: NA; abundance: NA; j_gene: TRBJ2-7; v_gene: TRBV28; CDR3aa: CASSFGGEQYF; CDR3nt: TGTGCCAGCAGTTTCGGGGGCGAGCAGTACTTC
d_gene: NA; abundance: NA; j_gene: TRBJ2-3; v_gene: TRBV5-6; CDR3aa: CASTIAGSTDTQYF; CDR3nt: TGTGCCAGCACCATTGCGGGATCCACAGATACGCAGTATTTT
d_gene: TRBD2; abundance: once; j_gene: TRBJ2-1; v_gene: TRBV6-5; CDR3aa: CASRDYLGYNEQFF; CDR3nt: TGTGCCAGCCGGGACTACCTTGGCTACAATGAGCAGTTCTTC
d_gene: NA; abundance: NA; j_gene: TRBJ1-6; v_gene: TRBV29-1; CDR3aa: CIKAGSPLHF; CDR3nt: TGCATCAAAGCCGGGTCACCCCTCCACTTT
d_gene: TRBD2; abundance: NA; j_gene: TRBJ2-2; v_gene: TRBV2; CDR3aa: CASNLLLAGGNANTGELFF; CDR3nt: TGTGCCAGCAACCTCCTCCTAGCGGGAGGGAACGCGAACACCGGGGAGCTGTTTTTT
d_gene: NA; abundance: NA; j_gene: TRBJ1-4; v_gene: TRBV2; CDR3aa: CAGSPATNEKLFF; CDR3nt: TGTGCCGGCTCTCCCGCTACTAATGAAAAACTGTTTTTT
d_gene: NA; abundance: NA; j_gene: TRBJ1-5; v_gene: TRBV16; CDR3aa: CASSQVQGRGPQHF; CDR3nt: TGTGCCAGCAGCCAAGTACAGGGCCGGGGGCCCCAGCATTTT
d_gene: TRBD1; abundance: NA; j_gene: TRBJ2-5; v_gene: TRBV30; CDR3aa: CAWRPEATGMETQYF; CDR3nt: TGTGCCTGGAGGCCCGAAGCGACAGGGATGGAGACCCAGTACTTC
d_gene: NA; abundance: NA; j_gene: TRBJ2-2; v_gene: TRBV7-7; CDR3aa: CASSPIGGRAGELFF; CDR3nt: TGTGCCAGCAGCCCAATCGGGGGTCGGGCCGGGGAGCTGTTTTTT
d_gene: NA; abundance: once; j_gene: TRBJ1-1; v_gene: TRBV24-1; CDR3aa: CATRGPGAWTEAFF; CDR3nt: TGTGCCACCAGAGGGCCGGGGGCGTGGACTGAAGCTTTCTTT
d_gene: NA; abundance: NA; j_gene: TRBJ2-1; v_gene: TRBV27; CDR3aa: CASSWAGGFNEQFF; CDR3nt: TGTGCCAGCAGTTGGGCAGGGGGGTTCAATGAGCAGTTCTTC
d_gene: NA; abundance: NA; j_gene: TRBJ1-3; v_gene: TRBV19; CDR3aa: CASSILASSGNTIYF; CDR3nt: TGTGCCAGTAGTATCTTAGCAAGCTCTGGAAACACCATATATTTT